In this sample, the clone carrying this TCR beta chain turned up many times. Its antigen is not identified. The CDR3 loop spans 13 amino acids. V lost 5 bases to trimming and J lost 0 bases, with 9 bases between them. The germline V gene encodes CDR1 SGHRS and CDR2 YFSETQ. The data belong to a study of blood T cells in healthy people across ages. Study results and caveats: Greater diversity and more naive CD4+ cells were seen in long-lived donors than in aged donors.

PCR was performed a second time for roughly 6 to 12 cycles using a sample-barcoded 5' primer and a J-beta primer mix. A single record per CDR3 protein comes from TCRdb applying MiXCR to the 5' RACE reads. The repertoire holds approximately 1,100,000 distinct CDR3 sequences, with over 35% as singletons. This clonotype was sampled from a woman aged 55-69 years in good health. The sequencing sample was made of blood. V is TRBV5-1 and J is TRBJ2-7, with D perhaps TRBD2 (5 bases). The CDR3 nucleotides read TGCGCCAGCAGGATAGGGAGCTCCTACGAGCAGTACTTC. Residues: CASRIGSSYEQYF.